These T cell receptor beta chains were read from a single sample in a study of T cells in Graves' hyperthyroidism and ophthalmopathy. TCRdb recomputed calls from the multiplex PCR reads with MiXCR, one row per CDR3 protein. The sample yields about 480,000 distinct CDR3 sequences, 13% to 15% seen once. The sequenced material came from blood. The receptors here all came from a woman between 18 and 29 years old with Graves' hyperthyroidism. Both conserved end residues are part of each CDR3. D genes are given only for firm matches. For some rows the clone size is stated as once, few or many, or as a class when expanded; others skip it.

clone size: many
J gene: TRBJ1-1
V gene: TRBV5-4
D gene: .
CDR3 protein: CASSTETRGMREAFF
CDR3 DNA: TGTGCCAGCAGCACGGAGACCCGCGGGATGAGAGAAGCTTTCTTT

clone size: few
J gene: TRBJ1-1
V gene: TRBV7-8
D gene: .
CDR3 protein: CASSTLLALAFF
CDR3 DNA: TGTGCCAGCAGCACCCTGCTGGCGCTGGCTTTCTTT

clone size: many
J gene: TRBJ1-2
V gene: TRBV6-1
D gene: .
CDR3 protein: CASSEDGRGIYGYTF
CDR3 DNA: TGTGCCAGCAGTGAAGATGGCAGGGGTATCTACGGCTACACCTTC

clone size: few
J gene: TRBJ2-3
V gene: TRBV20-1
D gene: .
CDR3 protein: CSAMGTARTDTQYF
CDR3 DNA: TGCAGTGCTATGGGGACGGCCCGCACAGATACGCAGTATTTT

clone size: many
J gene: TRBJ2-1
V gene: TRBV15
D gene: TRBD2
CDR3 protein: CATSRDRLAEESSYNEQFF
CDR3 DNA: TGTGCCACCAGCAGAGATCGGCTAGCGGAAGAAAGCTCCTACAATGAGCAGTTCTTC

clone size: .
J gene: TRBJ2-7
V gene: TRBV20-1
D gene: .
CDR3 protein: CNASQGRTYEQYF
CDR3 DNA: TGCAATGCTTCTCAGGGTAGGACCTACGAGCAGTACTTC

clone size: many
J gene: TRBJ1-1
V gene: TRBV30
D gene: .
CDR3 protein: CAWSVAENTEAFF
CDR3 DNA: TGTGCCTGGAGTGTGGCAGAGAACACTGAAGCTTTCTTT

clone size: .
J gene: TRBJ2-1
V gene: TRBV6-1
D gene: TRBD2
CDR3 protein: CASRLAGGWHEQFF
CDR3 DNA: TGTGCCAGCAGGCTAGCGGGAGGATGGCATGAGCAGTTCTTC

clone size: few
J gene: TRBJ1-4
V gene: TRBV12-3/TRBV12-4
D gene: .
CDR3 protein: CASSLSGFGDEKLFF
CDR3 DNA: TGTGCCAGCAGTTTATCGGGGTTTGGTGATGAAAAACTGTTTTTT

clone size: .
J gene: TRBJ2-5
V gene: TRBV20-1
D gene: TRBD2
CDR3 protein: CSAGLAGDVGLETQYF
CDR3 DNA: TGCAGTGCTGGACTAGCGGGAGATGTGGGTTTAGAGACCCAGTACTTC

clone size: once
J gene: TRBJ2-7
V gene: TRBV27
D gene: .
CDR3 protein: CATLDTFSYEQYF
CDR3 DNA: TGTGCCACCTTGGACACCTTCTCCTACGAGCAGTACTTC

clone size: many
J gene: TRBJ1-1
V gene: TRBV4-1
D gene: .
CDR3 protein: CASSQDPGDTEAFF
CDR3 DNA: TGCGCCAGCAGCCAAGATCCTGGGGACACTGAAGCTTTCTTT